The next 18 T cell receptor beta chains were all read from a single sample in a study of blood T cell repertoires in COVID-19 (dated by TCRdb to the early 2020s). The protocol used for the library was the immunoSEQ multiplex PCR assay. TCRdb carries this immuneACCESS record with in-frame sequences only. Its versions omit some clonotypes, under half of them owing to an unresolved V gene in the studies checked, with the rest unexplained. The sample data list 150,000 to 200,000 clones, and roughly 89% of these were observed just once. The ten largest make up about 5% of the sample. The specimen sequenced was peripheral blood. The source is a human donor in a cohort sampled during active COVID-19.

CDR3 coding DNA: TGTGCCAGCAGTTACGGTCGAATGAGGTTCTCTGGAAACACCATATATTTT. It encodes CASSYGRMRFSGNTIYF. The chain couples TRBV6-2 or TRBV6-3 to TRBJ1-3; D gene uncertain. Germline CDR1 MNHEY, CDR2 SVGEGT. V lost 2 bases, J lost 0 bases, and 14 bases lay in between. There are 17 residues in the CDR3.

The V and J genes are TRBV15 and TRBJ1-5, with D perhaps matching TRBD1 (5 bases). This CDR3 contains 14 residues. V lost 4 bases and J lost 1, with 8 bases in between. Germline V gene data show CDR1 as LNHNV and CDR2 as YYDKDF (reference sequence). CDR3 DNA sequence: TGTGCCACCAGCACTAGACAGAGCAATCAGCCCCAGCATTTT. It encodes CATSTRQSNQPQHF.

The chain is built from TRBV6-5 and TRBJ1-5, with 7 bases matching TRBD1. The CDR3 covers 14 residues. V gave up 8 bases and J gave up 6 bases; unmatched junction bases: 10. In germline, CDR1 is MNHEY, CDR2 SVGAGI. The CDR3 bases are TGTGCCAGCTCTGAGGGGGCTAGTGCTCAGCCCCAGCATTTT. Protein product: CASSEGASAQPQHF.

The CDR3 DNA is TGTGCCAGCAGCCATTTAGCGGGGGGCAATGAGCAGTTCTTC. As protein: CASSHLAGGNEQFF. V is TRBV3-1 (or the pseudogene TRBV3-2) and J is TRBJ2-1; 10 bases are shared with TRBD2. V trimming: 3 bases; J trimming: 6 bases; junction bases outside the gene matches: 2. CDR1 and CDR2 (germline): LGHDT, YNNKEL (reference sequence). The CDR3 extends over 14 amino acids.

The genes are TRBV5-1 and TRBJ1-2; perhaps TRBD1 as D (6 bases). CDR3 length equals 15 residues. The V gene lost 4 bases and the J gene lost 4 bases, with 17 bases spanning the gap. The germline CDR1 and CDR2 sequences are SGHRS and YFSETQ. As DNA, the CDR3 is TGCGCCAGCAGCCCGGGGGGACAAGGGCTCTATGGCTACACCTTC. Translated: CASSPGGQGLYGYTF.

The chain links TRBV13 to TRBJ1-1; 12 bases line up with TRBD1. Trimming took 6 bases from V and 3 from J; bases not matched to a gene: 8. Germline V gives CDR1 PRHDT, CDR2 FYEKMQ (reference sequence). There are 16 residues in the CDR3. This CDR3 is CASRTGTGGFDTEAFF. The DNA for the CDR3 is TGTGCCAGCAGGACCGGGACAGGGGGCTTCGACACTGAAGCTTTCTTT.

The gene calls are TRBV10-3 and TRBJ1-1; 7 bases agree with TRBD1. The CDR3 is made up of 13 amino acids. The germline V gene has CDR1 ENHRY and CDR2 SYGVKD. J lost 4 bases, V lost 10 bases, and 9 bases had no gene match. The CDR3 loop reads CATDRETGTEAFF. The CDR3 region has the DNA TGTGCCACAGACAGGGAGACGGGCACTGAAGCTTTCTTT.

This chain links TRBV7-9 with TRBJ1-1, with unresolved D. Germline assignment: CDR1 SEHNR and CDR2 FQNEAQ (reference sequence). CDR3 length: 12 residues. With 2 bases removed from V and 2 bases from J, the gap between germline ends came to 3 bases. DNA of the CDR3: TGTGCCAGCAGCTTACAAAACACTGAAGCTTTCTTT. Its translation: CASSLQNTEAFF. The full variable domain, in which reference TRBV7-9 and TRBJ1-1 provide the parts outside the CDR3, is DTGVSQNPRHKITKRGQNVTFRCDPISEHNRLYWYRQTLGQGPEFLTYFQNEAQLEKSRLLSDRFSAERPKGSFSTLEIQRTEQGDSAMYLCASSLQNTEAFFGQGTRLTVV.

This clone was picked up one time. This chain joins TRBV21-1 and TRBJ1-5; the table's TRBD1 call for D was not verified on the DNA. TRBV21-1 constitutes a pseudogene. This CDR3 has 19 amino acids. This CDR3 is CASSKVGPPDRAPNQPQHF. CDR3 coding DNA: TGTGCCAGCAGCAAAGTGGGCCCCCCTGACAGGGCTCCCAATCAGCCCCAGCATTTT.

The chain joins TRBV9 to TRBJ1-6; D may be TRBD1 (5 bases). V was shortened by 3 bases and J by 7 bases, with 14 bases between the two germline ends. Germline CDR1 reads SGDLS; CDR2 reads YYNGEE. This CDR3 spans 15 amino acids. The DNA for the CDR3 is TGTGCCAGCAGCGCCCGGTCAGGGCCGAATTCACCCCTCCACTTT. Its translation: CASSARSGPNSPLHF.

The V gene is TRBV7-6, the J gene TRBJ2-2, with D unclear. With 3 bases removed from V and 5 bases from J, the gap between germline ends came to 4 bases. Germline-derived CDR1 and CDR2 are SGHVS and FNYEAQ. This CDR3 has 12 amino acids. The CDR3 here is CASSFRTGELFF. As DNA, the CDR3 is TGTGCCAGCAGCTTTCGTACCGGGGAGCTGTTTTTT.

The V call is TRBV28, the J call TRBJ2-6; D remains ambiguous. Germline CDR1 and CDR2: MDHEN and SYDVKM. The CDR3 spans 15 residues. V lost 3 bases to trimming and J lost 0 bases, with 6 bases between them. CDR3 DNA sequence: TGTGCCAGCAGTTTTGTCAACTCTGGGGCCAACGTCCTGACTTTC. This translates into CASSFVNSGANVLTF.

CDR3 DNA: TGTGCCAGCAGCGGGCCGGGACAGGGGGCAGATGGCTACACCTTC. Protein: CASSGPGQGADGYTF. The chain links TRBV9 to TRBJ1-2, with 12 bases aligning to TRBD1. The CDR3 sequence is 15 residues long. Germline V lookup: CDR1 SGDLS, CDR2 YYNGEE. Unmatched junction bases numbered 6, after V lost 3 bases and J lost 6 bases.

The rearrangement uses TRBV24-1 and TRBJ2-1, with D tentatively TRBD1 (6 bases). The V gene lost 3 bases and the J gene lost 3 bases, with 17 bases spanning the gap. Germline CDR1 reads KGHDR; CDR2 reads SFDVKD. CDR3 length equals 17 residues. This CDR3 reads CATSDLGRTGNYNEQFF. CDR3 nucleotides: TGTGCCACCAGTGATCTCGGGCGCACAGGGAACTACAATGAGCAGTTCTTC.

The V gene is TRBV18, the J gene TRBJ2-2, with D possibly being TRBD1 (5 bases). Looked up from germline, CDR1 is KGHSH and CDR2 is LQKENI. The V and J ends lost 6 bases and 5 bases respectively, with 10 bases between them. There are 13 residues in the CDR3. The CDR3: CASSLAGTGELFF. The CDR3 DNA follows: TGTGCCAGCTCGCTCGCAGGGACCGGGGAGCTGTTTTTT.

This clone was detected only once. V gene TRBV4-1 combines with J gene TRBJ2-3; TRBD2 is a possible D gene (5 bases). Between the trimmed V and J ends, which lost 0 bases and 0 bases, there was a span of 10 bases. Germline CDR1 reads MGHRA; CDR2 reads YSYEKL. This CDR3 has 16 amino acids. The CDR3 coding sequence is TGCGCCAGCAGCCAAGAGGAGCAGCGGAGCACAGATACGCAGTATTTT. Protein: CASSQEEQRSTDTQYF.

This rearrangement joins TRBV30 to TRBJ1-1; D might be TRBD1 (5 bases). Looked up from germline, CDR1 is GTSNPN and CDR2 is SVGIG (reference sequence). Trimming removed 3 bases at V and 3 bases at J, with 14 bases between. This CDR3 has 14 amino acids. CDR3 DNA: TGTGCCTGGAGATCCCGGGGGAGGGACACTGAAGCTTTCTTT. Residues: CAWRSRGRDTEAFF.

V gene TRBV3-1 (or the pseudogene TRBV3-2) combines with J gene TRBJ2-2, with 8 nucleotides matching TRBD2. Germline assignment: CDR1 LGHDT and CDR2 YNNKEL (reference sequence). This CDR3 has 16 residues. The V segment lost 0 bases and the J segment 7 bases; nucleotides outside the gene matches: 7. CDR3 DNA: TGTGCCAGCAGCCAAGATTCCAGCGGGAGTGTCGGGGAGCTGTTTTTT. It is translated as CASSQDSSGSVGELFF.